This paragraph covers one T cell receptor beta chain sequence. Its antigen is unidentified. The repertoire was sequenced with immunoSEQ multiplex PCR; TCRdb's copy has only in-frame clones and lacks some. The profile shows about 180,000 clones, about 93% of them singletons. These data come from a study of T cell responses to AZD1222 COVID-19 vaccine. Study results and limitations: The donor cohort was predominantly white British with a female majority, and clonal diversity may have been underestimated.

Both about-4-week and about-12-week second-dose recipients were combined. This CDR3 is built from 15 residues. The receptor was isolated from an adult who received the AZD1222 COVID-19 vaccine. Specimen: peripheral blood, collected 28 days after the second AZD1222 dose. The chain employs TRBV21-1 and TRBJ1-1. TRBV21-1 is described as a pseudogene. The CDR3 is CASTYTHRGPWRAFF. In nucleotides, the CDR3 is TGTGCCAGCACATACACACACCGGGGGCCGTGGCGAGCTTTCTTT.